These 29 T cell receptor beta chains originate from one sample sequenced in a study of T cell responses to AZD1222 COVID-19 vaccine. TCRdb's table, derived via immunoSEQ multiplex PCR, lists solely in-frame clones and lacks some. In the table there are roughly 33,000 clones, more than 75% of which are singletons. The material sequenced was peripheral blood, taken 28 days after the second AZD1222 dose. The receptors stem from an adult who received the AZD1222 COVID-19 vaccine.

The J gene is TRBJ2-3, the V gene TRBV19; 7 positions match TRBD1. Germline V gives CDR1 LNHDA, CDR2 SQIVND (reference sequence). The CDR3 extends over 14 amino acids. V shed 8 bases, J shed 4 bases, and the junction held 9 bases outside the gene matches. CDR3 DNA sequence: TGTGCCAGTGCCGGGCAGGGGGTACCAGATACGCAGTATTTT. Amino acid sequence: CASAGQGVPDTQYF. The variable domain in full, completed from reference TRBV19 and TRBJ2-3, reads DGGITQSPKYLFRKEGQNVTLSCEQNLNHDAMYWYRQDPGQGLRLIYYSQIVNDFQKGDIAEGYSVSREKKESFPLTVTSAQKNPTAFYLCASAGQGVPDTQYFGPGTRLTVL.

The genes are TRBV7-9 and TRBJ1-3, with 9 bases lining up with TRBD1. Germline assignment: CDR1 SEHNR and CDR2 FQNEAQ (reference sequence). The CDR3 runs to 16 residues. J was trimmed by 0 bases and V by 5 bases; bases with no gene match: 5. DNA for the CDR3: TGTGCCAGCAGCCGGGGACAGGGTAGCTCTGGAAACACCATATATTTT. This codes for CASSRGQGSSGNTIYF.

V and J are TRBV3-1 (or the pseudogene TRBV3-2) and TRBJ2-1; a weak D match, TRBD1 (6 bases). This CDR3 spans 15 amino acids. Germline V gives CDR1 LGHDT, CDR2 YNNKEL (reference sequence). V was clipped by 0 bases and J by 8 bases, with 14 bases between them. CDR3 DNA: TGTGCCAGCAGCCAAGATCTTGGCGAGGGGGATGAGCAGTTCTTC. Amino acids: CASSQDLGEGDEQFF.

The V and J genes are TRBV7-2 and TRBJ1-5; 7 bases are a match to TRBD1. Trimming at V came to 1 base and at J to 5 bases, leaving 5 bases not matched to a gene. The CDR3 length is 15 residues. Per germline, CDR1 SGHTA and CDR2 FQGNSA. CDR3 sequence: CASSLGLQGHQPQHF. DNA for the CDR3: TGTGCCAGCAGCTTAGGATTACAGGGGCATCAGCCCCAGCATTTT.

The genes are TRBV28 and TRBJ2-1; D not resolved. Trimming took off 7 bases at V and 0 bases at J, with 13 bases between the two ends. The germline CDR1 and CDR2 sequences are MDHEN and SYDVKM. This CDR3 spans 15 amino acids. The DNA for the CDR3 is TGTGCCAGCACTGGGTCACACGGCTCCTACAATGAGCAGTTCTTC. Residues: CASTGSHGSYNEQFF.

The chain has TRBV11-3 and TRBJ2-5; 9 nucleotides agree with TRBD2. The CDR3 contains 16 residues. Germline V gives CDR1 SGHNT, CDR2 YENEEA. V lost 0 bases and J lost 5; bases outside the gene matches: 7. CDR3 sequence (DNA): TGTGCCAGCAGCTTAGAGTCTGCGGGAGGGGGGGAGACCCAGTACTTC. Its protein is CASSLESAGGGETQYF. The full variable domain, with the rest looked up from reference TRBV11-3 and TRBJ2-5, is EAGVVQSPRYKIIEKKQPVAFWCNPISGHNTLYWYLQNLGQGPELLIRYENEEAVDDSQLPKDRFSAERLKGVDSTLKIQPAELGDSAVYLCASSLESAGGGETQYFGPGTRLLVL.

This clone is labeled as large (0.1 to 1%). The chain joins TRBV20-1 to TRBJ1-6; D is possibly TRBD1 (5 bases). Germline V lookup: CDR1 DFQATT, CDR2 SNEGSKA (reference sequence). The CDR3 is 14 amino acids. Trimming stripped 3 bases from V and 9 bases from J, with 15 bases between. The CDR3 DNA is TGCAGTGCTAGTTTAGGGGAAGGGAGTTCACCCCTCCACTTT. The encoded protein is CSASLGEGSSPLHF.

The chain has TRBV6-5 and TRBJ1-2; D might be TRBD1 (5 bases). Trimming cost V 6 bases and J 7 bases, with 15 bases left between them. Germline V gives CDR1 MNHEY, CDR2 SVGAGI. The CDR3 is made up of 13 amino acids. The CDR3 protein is CASRPGLTGGYTF. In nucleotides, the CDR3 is TGTGCCAGCAGACCGGGACTCACGGGTGGCTACACCTTC.

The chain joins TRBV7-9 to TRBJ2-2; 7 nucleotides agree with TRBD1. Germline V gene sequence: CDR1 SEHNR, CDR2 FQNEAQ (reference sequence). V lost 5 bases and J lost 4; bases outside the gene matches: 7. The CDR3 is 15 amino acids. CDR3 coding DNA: TGTGCCAGCAGCCATCCGGGACAGAGCACCGGGGAGCTGTTTTTT. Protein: CASSHPGQSTGELFF.

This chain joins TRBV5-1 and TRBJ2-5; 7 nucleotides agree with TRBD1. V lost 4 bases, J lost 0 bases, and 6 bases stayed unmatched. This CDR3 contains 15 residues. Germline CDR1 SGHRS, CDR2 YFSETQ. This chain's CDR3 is CASSLGTAHQETQYF. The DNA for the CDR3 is TGCGCCAGCAGCCTAGGGACAGCCCACCAAGAGACCCAGTACTTC.

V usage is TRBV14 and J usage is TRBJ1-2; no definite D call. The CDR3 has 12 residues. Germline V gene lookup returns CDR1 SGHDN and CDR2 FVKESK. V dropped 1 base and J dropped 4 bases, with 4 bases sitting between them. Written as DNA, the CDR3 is TGTGCCAGCAGCCAAGGTCGCTATGGCTACACCTTC. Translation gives CASSQGRYGYTF.

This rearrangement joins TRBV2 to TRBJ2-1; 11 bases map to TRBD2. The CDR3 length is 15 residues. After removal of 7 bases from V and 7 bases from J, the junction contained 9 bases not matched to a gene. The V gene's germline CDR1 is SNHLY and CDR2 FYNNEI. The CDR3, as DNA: TGTGCCAGCACCGCGCGGACTAGCGGGCAGAATGAGCAGTTCTTC. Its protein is CASTARTSGQNEQFF.

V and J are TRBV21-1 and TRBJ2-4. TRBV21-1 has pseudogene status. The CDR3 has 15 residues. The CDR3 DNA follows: TGTGCCAGCAGCAAAGAGGGCCTAGCCAAAAACATTCAGTACTTC. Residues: CASSKEGLAKNIQYF.

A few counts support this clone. CDR3 in amino acids: CASSEPTANYGYTF. The CDR3 coding sequence is TGTGCCAGCAGTGAACCCACGGCTAACTATGGCTACACCTTC. V and J are TRBV6-1 and TRBJ1-2; D uncertain. V gave up 2 bases and J gave up 0 bases, with 7 bases separating them. The CDR3 sequence is 14 residues long. Germline V lookup: CDR1 MNHNS, CDR2 SASEGT.

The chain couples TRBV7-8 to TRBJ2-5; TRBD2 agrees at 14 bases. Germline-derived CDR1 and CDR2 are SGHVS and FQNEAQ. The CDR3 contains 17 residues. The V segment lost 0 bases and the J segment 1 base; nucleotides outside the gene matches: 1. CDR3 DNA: TGTGCCAGCAGCTTAGCCGGACTAGCGGGGGGCCAAGAGACCCAGTACTTC. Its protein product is CASSLAGLAGGQETQYF.

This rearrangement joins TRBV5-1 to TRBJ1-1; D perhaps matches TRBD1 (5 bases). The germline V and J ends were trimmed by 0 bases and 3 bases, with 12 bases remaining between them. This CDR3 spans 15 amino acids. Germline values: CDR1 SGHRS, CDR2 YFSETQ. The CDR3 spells CASSLVGVPYTEAFF. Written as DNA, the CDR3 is TGCGCCAGCAGCTTGGTGGGGGTTCCCTACACTGAAGCTTTCTTT.

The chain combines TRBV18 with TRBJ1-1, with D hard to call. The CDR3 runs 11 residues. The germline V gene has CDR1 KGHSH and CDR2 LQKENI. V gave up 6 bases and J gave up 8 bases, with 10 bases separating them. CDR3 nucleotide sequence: TGTGCCAGCTCCGACAAGGAAGAAGCTTTCTTT. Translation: CASSDKEEAFF.

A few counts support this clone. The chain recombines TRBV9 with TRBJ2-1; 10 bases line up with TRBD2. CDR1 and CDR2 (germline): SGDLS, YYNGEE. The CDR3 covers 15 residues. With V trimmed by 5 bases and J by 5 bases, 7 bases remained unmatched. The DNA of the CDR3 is TGTGCCAGCAGTACCACTAGCGGGGCTCACAATGAGCAGTTCTTC. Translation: CASSTTSGAHNEQFF.

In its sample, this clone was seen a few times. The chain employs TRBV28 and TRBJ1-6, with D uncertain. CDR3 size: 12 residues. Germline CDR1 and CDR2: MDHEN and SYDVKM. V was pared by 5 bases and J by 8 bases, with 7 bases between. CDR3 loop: CASSERDSPLHF. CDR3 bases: TGTGCCAGCAGTGAGCGGGATTCACCCCTCCACTTT.

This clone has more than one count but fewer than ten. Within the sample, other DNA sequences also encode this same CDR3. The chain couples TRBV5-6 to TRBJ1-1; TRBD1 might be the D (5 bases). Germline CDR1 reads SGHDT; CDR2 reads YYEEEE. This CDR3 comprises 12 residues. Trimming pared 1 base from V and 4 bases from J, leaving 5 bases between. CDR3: CASSLRGTEAFF. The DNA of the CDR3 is TGTGCCAGCAGCTTGAGGGGCACTGAAGCTTTCTTT.

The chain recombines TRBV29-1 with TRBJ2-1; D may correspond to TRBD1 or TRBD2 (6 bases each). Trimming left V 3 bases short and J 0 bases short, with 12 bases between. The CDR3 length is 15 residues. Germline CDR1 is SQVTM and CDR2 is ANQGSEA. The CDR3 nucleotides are TGCAGCGTTGAGGGGGGCCAGGTCTCCTACAATGAGCAGTTCTTC. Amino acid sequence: CSVEGGQVSYNEQFF.

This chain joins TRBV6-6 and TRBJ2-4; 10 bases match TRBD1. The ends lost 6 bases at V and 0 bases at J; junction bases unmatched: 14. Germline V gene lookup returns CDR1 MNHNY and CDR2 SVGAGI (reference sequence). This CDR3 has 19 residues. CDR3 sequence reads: CASSLNGDRGLIAKNIQYF. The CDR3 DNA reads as TGTGCCAGCAGCTTAAACGGGGACAGGGGATTGATAGCCAAAAACATTCAGTACTTC.

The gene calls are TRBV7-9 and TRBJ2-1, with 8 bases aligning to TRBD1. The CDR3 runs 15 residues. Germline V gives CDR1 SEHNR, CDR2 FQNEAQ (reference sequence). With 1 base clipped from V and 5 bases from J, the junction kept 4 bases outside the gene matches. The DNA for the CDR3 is TGTGCCAGCAGCTTAGGACAGGGGTTCGACAATGAGCAGTTCTTC. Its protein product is CASSLGQGFDNEQFF.

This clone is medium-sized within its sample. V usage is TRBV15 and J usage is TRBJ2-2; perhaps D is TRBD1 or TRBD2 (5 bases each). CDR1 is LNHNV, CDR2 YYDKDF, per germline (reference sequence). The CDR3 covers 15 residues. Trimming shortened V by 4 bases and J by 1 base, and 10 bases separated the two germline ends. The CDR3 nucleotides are TGTGCCACCAGCATCCGGGACCGGAACACCGGGGAGCTGTTTTTT. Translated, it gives CATSIRDRNTGELFF.

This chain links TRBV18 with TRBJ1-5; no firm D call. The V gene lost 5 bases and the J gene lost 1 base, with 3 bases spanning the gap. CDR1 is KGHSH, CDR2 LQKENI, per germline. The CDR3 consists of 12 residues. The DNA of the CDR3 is TGTGCCAGCTCAGAAAGCAATCAGCCCCAGCATTTT. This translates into CASSESNQPQHF.

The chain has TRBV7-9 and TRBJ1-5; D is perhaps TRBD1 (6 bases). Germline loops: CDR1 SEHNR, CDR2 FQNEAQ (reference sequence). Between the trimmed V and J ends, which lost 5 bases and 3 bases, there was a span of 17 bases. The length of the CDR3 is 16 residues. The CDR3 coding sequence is TGTGCCAGCAGCCCCGGGGTAGGGGGGAACAATCAGCCCCAGCATTTT. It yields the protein CASSPGVGGNNQPQHF.

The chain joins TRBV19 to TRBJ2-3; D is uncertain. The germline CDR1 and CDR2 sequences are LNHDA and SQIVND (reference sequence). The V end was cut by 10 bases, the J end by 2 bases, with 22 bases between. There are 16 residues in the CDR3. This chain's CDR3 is CATSHAEIPPTDTQYF. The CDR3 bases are TGTGCCACCAGTCACGCGGAGATCCCCCCCACAGATACGCAGTATTTT.

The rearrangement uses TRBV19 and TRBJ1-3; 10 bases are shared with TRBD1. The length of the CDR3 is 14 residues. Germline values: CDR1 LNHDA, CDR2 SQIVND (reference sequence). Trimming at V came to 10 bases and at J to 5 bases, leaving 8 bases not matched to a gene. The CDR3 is CATGDRGRRNTIYF. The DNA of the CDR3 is TGTGCCACCGGGGACAGGGGAAGACGAAACACCATATATTTT. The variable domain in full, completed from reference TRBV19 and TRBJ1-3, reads DGGITQSPKYLFRKEGQNVTLSCEQNLNHDAMYWYRQDPGQGLRLIYYSQIVNDFQKGDIAEGYSVSREKKESFPLTVTSAQKNPTAFYLCATGDRGRRNTIYFGEGSWLTVV.

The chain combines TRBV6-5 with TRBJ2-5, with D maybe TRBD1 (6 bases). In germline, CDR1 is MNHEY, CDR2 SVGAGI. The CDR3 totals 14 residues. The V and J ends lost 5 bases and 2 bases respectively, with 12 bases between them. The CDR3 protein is CASSLRGPQETQYF. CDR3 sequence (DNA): TGTGCCAGCAGTCTCAGGGGCCCGCAAGAGACCCAGTACTTC.